These T cell receptor beta chains were read from a single sample in a study of T cells in Graves' hyperthyroidism and ophthalmopathy. Using its own MiXCR run on the multiplex PCR reads, TCRdb lists one record per CDR3 protein. This sample has some 510,000 distinct CDR3 sequences, with around 42% found just once. The sample consisted of peripheral blood or thyroid tissue (not recorded which). These receptors originate from a woman under 30 with Graves' hyperthyroidism. Each CDR3 is given with its conserved first and last residue. D genes are given only for firm matches. Size is stated for part of the rows, as once, few or many counts, or as a class when the clone is expanded.

CDR3aa: CASSQPGHPKTEAFF
CDR3nt: TGTGCCAGCAGCCAACCAGGACACCCGAAGACTGAAGCTTTCTTT
v_gene: TRBV25-1
j_gene: TRBJ1-1
d_gene: NA
abundance: few

CDR3aa: CASSPDVDRGRGYTF
CDR3nt: TGTGCCAGCTCACCAGATGTCGACCGGGGGCGAGGCTACACCTTC
v_gene: TRBV25-1
j_gene: TRBJ1-2
d_gene: NA
abundance: few

CDR3aa: CASSMTGPYGYTF
CDR3nt: TGTGCCAGTAGTATGACAGGCCCCTATGGCTACACCTTC
v_gene: TRBV19
j_gene: TRBJ1-2
d_gene: NA
abundance: NA

CDR3aa: CASSPPGQGPNTEAFF
CDR3nt: TGTGCCAGCAGCCCGCCGGGACAGGGTCCGAACACTGAAGCTTTCTTT
v_gene: TRBV7-9
j_gene: TRBJ1-1
d_gene: TRBD1
abundance: NA

CDR3aa: CASTGTHYHTGELFF
CDR3nt: TGTGCCAGCACGGGCACCCACTATCACACCGGGGAGCTGTTTTTT
v_gene: TRBV2
j_gene: TRBJ2-2
d_gene: NA
abundance: few

CDR3aa: CASSPGKETEAFF
CDR3nt: TGTGCCAGCAGCCCTGGGAAGGAGACTGAAGCTTTCTTT
v_gene: TRBV11-1
j_gene: TRBJ1-1
d_gene: NA
abundance: NA

CDR3aa: CSARETGRIVGEQYF
CDR3nt: TGCAGTGCTAGGGAGACAGGAAGGATCGTAGGGGAGCAGTACTTC
v_gene: TRBV20-1
j_gene: TRBJ2-7
d_gene: NA
abundance: once

CDR3aa: CATSRVAWQGLSNQPQHF
CDR3nt: TGTGCCACCAGCAGGGTAGCGTGGCAGGGACTGAGCAATCAGCCCCAGCATTTT
v_gene: TRBV15
j_gene: TRBJ1-5
d_gene: NA
abundance: many

CDR3aa: CASRPEYGADTQYF
CDR3nt: TGTGCCAGCAGGCCGGAGTATGGTGCAGATACGCAGTATTTT
v_gene: TRBV25-1
j_gene: TRBJ2-3
d_gene: NA
abundance: NA

CDR3aa: CASSYSPGLSEAFF
CDR3nt: TGTGCCAGCAGTTACTCGCCGGGACTGAGTGAAGCTTTCTTT
v_gene: TRBV6-5
j_gene: TRBJ1-1
d_gene: NA
abundance: NA

CDR3aa: CASSAGNHSPLHF
CDR3nt: TGTGCCAGCAGTGCAGGGAATCATTCACCCCTCCACTTT
v_gene: TRBV2
j_gene: TRBJ1-6
d_gene: NA
abundance: many

CDR3aa: CAISEQGTGSEKLFF
CDR3nt: TGTGCCATCAGTGAACAGGGGACGGGTAGTGAAAAACTGTTTTTT
v_gene: TRBV10-3
j_gene: TRBJ1-4
d_gene: TRBD1
abundance: NA

CDR3aa: CASSLAGGPDYEQYF
CDR3nt: TGTGCCAGCAGCTTAGCGGGAGGGCCGGACTACGAGCAGTACTTC
v_gene: TRBV7-7
j_gene: TRBJ2-7
d_gene: TRBD2
abundance: NA

CDR3aa: CASSFGEATEAFF
CDR3nt: TGTGCCAGCAGCTTTGGGGAGGCCACTGAAGCTTTCTTT
v_gene: TRBV7-3
j_gene: TRBJ1-1
d_gene: NA
abundance: many

CDR3aa: CASSPDPHEQYF
CDR3nt: TGTGCCAGCAGCCCAGACCCCCACGAGCAGTACTTC
v_gene: TRBV7-9
j_gene: TRBJ2-7
d_gene: NA
abundance: many

CDR3aa: CAGKTSGSANTGELFF
CDR3nt: TGTGCCGGCAAGACTAGCGGGAGCGCGAACACCGGGGAGCTGTTTTTT
v_gene: TRBV7-2
j_gene: TRBJ2-2
d_gene: TRBD2
abundance: few

CDR3aa: CSAREGGQYF
CDR3nt: TGCAGTGCTAGAGAGGGGGGACAGTACTTC
v_gene: TRBV20-1
j_gene: TRBJ2-5
d_gene: NA
abundance: NA

CDR3aa: CASSQEPRAGRGEKLFF
CDR3nt: TGCGCCAGCAGCCAAGAACCTCGGGCGGGACGAGGTGAAAAACTGTTTTTT
v_gene: TRBV4-1
j_gene: TRBJ1-4
d_gene: NA
abundance: NA

CDR3aa: CASSPILGYEQYF
CDR3nt: TGTGCCAGCAGTCCGATACTCGGATACGAGCAGTACTTC
v_gene: TRBV6-1
j_gene: TRBJ2-7
d_gene: NA
abundance: NA

CDR3aa: CAEGGSSYEQYF
CDR3nt: TGTGCCGAGGGCGGGAGCTCCTACGAGCAGTACTTC
v_gene: TRBV7-9
j_gene: TRBJ2-7
d_gene: TRBD2
abundance: NA

CDR3aa: CASTPRGTDYGYTF
CDR3nt: TGTGCCAGTACTCCGCGGGGGACAGACTATGGCTACACCTTC
v_gene: TRBV19
j_gene: TRBJ1-2
d_gene: TRBD1
abundance: once

CDR3aa: CSARGEGDTIYF
CDR3nt: TGCAGTGCTAGGGGCGAAGGAGACACCATATATTTT
v_gene: TRBV20-1
j_gene: TRBJ1-3
d_gene: NA
abundance: NA